This TCR beta chain appears in the sequencing data of a study of T cells after posttransplantation cyclophosphamide. Findings and caveats of the study: Donor-recipient repertoire similarity was low at 1-2 months, rising over year one. After PTCy, TRB diversity resembled that of CNI/methotrexate controls. Blood and skin or GI T cell repertoires showed limited TRB overlap.

With regard to this clone: Antigen: not known.

CDR1 and CDR2 (germline): SEHNR, FQNEAQ (reference sequence). V was shortened by 5 bases and J by 0 bases, with 20 bases between the two germline ends. This CDR3 is 19 amino acids long. A marrow graft followed busulfan-fludarabine conditioning, with cyclophosphamide on days +3 and +4. Sequenced by immunoSEQ multiplex PCR; TCRdb stores in-frame clones only, minus some. Of around 17,000 clones in the sample, over 60% were seen once. This receptor was obtained from a female patient in her thirties or forties who received an allogeneic stem cell transplant from a related donor, was CMV-positive, and had no GVHD. These T cells may partly come from the graft donor. The V gene is TRBV7-9, the J gene TRBJ2-6; TRBD2 might be the D (6 bases). Sequenced material: CD8+ T cells sorted from PBMCs, taken 1,700 to 2,000 days after a stem cell transplant with posttransplant cyclophosphamide. CDR3 sequence (DNA): TGTGCCAGCAGCCCCCGAGTGGTACAGGAGGGCTCTGGGGCCAACGTCCTGACTTTC. Translated: CASSPRVVQEGSGANVLTF.